This TCR beta chain is drawn from a study of blood T cell repertoires in COVID-19. Study-wide background: COVID-19 samples, acute and convalescent, were from the United States, Italy and Spain. PBMCs, B-cell-depleted T cells, or T cells were the source of the cDNA or gDNA that made up the material.

The CDR3 extends over 15 amino acids. The J segment lost 3 bases and the V segment lost 3 bases, leaving 3 bases of the junction unmatched. CDR1 SQVTM and CDR2 ANQGSEA come from the germline V gene. Per the original data handling: The assay estimated nucleated cells by amplifying reference gene primers. Method: immunoSEQ multiplex PCR; TCRdb's copy keeps in-frame clones and lacks some. V, J and clone size are those of that table, while D and trimming were read from the DNA. The table has hundreds of thousands of clones, around 85% seen once. The receptor's source is a man aged 35 to 55 with acute or convalescent COVID-19. V and J are TRBV29-1 and TRBJ2-1; TRBD2 aligns across 12 bases. The sequencing sample was made of peripheral blood. CDR3 sequence: CSVEPTSGGYNEQFF. CDR3 sequence (DNA): TGCAGCGTTGAGCCGACTAGCGGGGGCTACAATGAGCAGTTCTTC.